A selection of T cell receptor beta chains follows, all from one sample in a study of blood T cell repertoires in COVID-19. This table comes from immunoSEQ multiplex PCR, and its TCRdb copy is limited to in-frame clones, with some not included. The data hold 55,000 to 65,000 clones, with about 93% observed a single time. Material: peripheral blood. Receptors were obtained from a woman aged 80 or over with active COVID-19. Both conserved end residues are part of each CDR3.

TRBJ1-2 TRBV6-5 CASSSGQTRSYYGYTF
TRBJ2-7 TRBV28 CASSTAGYEQYF
TRBJ1-3 TRBV9 CASSKTGGYGNTIYF
TRBJ2-3 TRBV27 CASTKDRSTDTQYF
TRBJ2-1 TRBV18 CASSPEAGTNEQFF
TRBJ2-1 TRBV5-4 CASSLPASGGRTGEQFF
TRBJ2-2 TRBV7-2 CASSERQGTSGELFF
TRBJ1-4 TRBV5-1 CASSRQQGPVEKLFF
TRBJ1-5 TRBV6-2/TRBV6-3 CASSYERQPQHF
TRBJ2-5 TRBV11-2 CASSPIVRETQYF
TRBJ1-2 TRBV28 CASRTGINYGYTF
TRBJ2-1 TRBV4-1 CASSLNGGYNEQFF
TRBJ2-2 TRBV7-2 CASSFYLGLAGLGELFF
TRBJ2-1 TRBV5-1 CASSLDSSYNEQFF
TRBJ2-1 TRBV7-2 CASSPQGGTYNEQFF
TRBJ1-1 TRBV28 CASSFWGRVNTEAFF
TRBJ1-2 TRBV6-5 CASSTRQGGYTF
TRBJ1-3 TRBV5-1 CASSQDGVSGNTIYF
TRBJ2-1 TRBV3-1/TRBV3-2 CASSPVGTSGFNEQFF
TRBJ2-3 TRBV5-1 CASRVGGTSTDTQYF
TRBJ2-2 TRBV4-2 CASSRSSGELFF
TRBJ1-2 TRBV7-9 CASSKTGVYGYTF
TRBJ2-5 TRBV4-2 CASSQDREETQYF
TRBJ1-2 TRBV27 CASSFRQGAIGYTF
TRBJ2-1 TRBV10-2 CASSERDRDLYNEQFF
TRBJ2-7 TRBV5-1 CASSLGTSLYEQYF
TRBJ1-4 TRBV30 CAWGKQGASEKLFF
TRBJ2-2 TRBV28 CASSLVTGGIGELFF
TRBJ2-6 TRBV2 CASSDMQGRANVLTF
TRBJ2-3 TRBV28 CASSPGDRDRDTQYF
TRBJ2-3 TRBV19 CASSIAQGTDTQYF
TRBJ2-3 TRBV30 CAWQAGDADTQYF
TRBJ2-5 TRBV5-1 CASSRGGRQLQETQYF
TRBJ2-2 TRBV4-1 CASSRLQGSLLNTGELFF
TRBJ1-1 TRBV7-8 CASSISGTEMNTEAFF
TRBJ2-7 TRBV7-8 CASSFGSVNYEQYF
TRBJ1-5 TRBV6-5 CASSFFPPQTDQPQHF
TRBJ1-5 TRBV10-1 CASSGGRNQPQHF
TRBJ2-2 TRBV10-1 CARKDRGPNTGELFF
TRBJ1-6 TRBV6-5 CASNLNNSPLHF
TRBJ2-6 TRBV27 CASSLLGANVLTF
TRBJ2-1 TRBV7-6 CASSPTNGGGGEQFF
TRBJ2-5 TRBV19 CASSLAGLAGEPQETQYF
TRBJ2-1 TRBV5-4 CASSLWGGAGGPYEQFF
TRBJ1-4 TRBV28 CASSLGLSLNEKLFF
TRBJ1-2 TRBV5-1 CASSSNRDTYGYTF
TRBJ2-3 TRBV12-5 CASGASGGTDTQYF
TRBJ2-2 TRBV2 CASSVRVTTGELFF
TRBJ2-1 TRBV9 CASSFVSGEQFF
TRBJ2-1 TRBV5-6 CASSRSGRLNEQFF
TRBJ1-3 TRBV4-1 CASSPGGAARNTIYF
TRBJ1-3 TRBV9 CASSAGTVAGNTIYF
TRBJ1-6 TRBV12-3/TRBV12-4 CASSARNSPLHF
TRBJ2-1 TRBV9 CASSVASTTYNEQFF
TRBJ1-1 TRBV3-1/TRBV3-2 CASSLWDRGTEAFF
TRBJ2-3 TRBV3-1/TRBV3-2 CASSHMRAVGTDTQYF
TRBJ1-5 TRBV28 CASSLSLLEDRRNNQPQHF